The rows below give T cell receptor beta chains drawn from one sample of a study of T cells after yellow fever vaccination. In TCRdb, the 5' RACE reads were re-called with MiXCR into one record per CDR3 protein. The sample has 510,000 or so distinct CDR3 sequences, 15% to 20% seen once. This specimen consisted of PBMCs, obtained 15 days after the yellow fever booster vaccination. All receptors come from a man between 25 and 39 years old who received the YFV17D yellow fever vaccine. Both conserved end residues are part of each CDR3. A D gene is named only where the DNA matches it firmly. Size is omitted from some rows. Given values are once, few, many or a class for expanded clones.

TRBD1,TRBJ1-1,TRBV19,NA,CASSILTGTTEAFF,TGTGCCAGTAGTATCCTGACAGGGACCACTGAAGCTTTCTTT
TRBD1,TRBJ2-1,TRBV7-2,NA,CASSLDRGLNEQFF,TGTGCCAGCAGCTTAGACAGGGGGCTCAATGAGCAGTTCTTC
NA,TRBJ2-3,TRBV6-5,NA,CASSYIQSGRTDTQYF,TGTGCCAGCAGTTACATCCAGTCTGGTAGGACAGATACGCAGTATTTT
TRBD2,TRBJ2-2,TRBV4-2,few,CASSQEPSGTSTGELFF,TGTGCCAGCAGCCAAGAGCCTAGCGGGACTTCCACCGGGGAGCTGTTTTTT
NA,TRBJ1-1,TRBV12-3/TRBV12-4,NA,CASSLELGAEAFF,TGTGCCAGCAGTCTAGAACTGGGGGCTGAAGCTTTCTTT
NA,TRBJ1-4,TRBV4-3,NA,CASSQDLAPTNEKLFF,TGCGCCAGCAGCCAAGATCTGGCTCCAACTAATGAAAAACTGTTTTTT
NA,TRBJ1-1,TRBV7-6,NA,CASSTTGWAEAFF,TGTGCCAGCAGTACAACAGGGTGGGCTGAAGCTTTCTTT
NA,TRBJ2-1,TRBV9,NA,CASSVEVGPEEQFF,TGTGCCAGCAGCGTAGAAGTCGGGCCCGAGGAGCAGTTCTTC
TRBD2,TRBJ2-3,TRBV20-1,few,CSAIRLAGLAFSDTQYF,TGCAGTGCCATCCGGCTAGCGGGGCTCGCTTTCTCGGATACGCAGTATTTT
NA,TRBJ2-3,TRBV12-3/TRBV12-4,NA,CASSLVGGLTDTQYF,TGTGCCAGCAGTTTAGTTGGGGGACTCACAGATACGCAGTATTTT
NA,TRBJ2-7,TRBV30,NA,CAWSPGGRGEQYF,TGTGCCTGGAGTCCGGGCGGTAGGGGCGAGCAGTACTTC
NA,TRBJ2-7,TRBV5-1,few,CASSSLPSDEQYF,TGCGCCAGCAGCTCCTTGCCCAGCGACGAGCAGTACTTC
NA,TRBJ1-2,TRBV6-1,NA,CASSSHRDWDYGYTF,TGTGCCAGCAGTAGCCACAGGGACTGGGACTATGGCTACACCTTC
TRBD2,TRBJ2-7,TRBV7-2,few,CASSSPRASGKTYEQYF,TGTGCCAGCAGTTCCCCGCGCGCTAGCGGAAAAACCTACGAGCAGTACTTC
NA,TRBJ1-5,TRBV12-3/TRBV12-4,NA,CASSPRAPYQPQHF,TGTGCCAGCAGTCCCCGGGCCCCTTATCAGCCCCAGCATTTT
TRBD2,TRBJ2-5,TRBV20-1,few,CSARDAGGGGETQYF,TGCAGTGCTAGAGATGCGGGAGGAGGGGGAGAGACCCAGTACTTC
NA,TRBJ2-3,TRBV25-1,NA,CASRGSGDTQYF,TGTGCCAGCAGGGGCTCGGGGGATACGCAGTATTTT
NA,TRBJ2-2,TRBV4-3,NA,CASSQDLVGGANTGELFF,TGCGCCAGCAGCCAAGATTTGGTGGGAGGAGCGAACACCGGGGAGCTGTTTTTT
NA,TRBJ2-1,TRBV20-1,many,CSARATPGTSNEQFF,TGCAGTGCTAGAGCCACTCCCGGGACGAGCAATGAGCAGTTCTTC
TRBD2,TRBJ2-1,TRBV6-1,few,CASTPREGGYNEQFF,TGTGCCAGCACCCCGCGGGAGGGGGGCTACAATGAGCAGTTCTTC
TRBD1,TRBJ1-1,TRBV5-1,NA,CASSFTPGQGNTEAFF,TGCGCCAGCAGCTTCACGCCGGGACAGGGGAACACTGAAGCTTTCTTT
NA,TRBJ2-1,TRBV7-9,few,CASFPHEQFF,TGTGCCAGCTTCCCCCATGAGCAGTTCTTC
NA,TRBJ2-1,TRBV28,NA,CATDGLSPRDEQFF,TGTGCCACAGATGGGCTAAGCCCTAGGGATGAGCAGTTCTTC
NA,TRBJ1-5,TRBV12-3/TRBV12-4,few,CASSFRGSGYNQPQHF,TGTGCCAGCAGTTTCAGGGGCAGCGGGTACAATCAGCCCCAGCATTTT
TRBD2,TRBJ2-7,TRBV10-3,NA,CAIGTSGTNEQYF,TGTGCCATCGGGACTAGCGGGACCAACGAGCAGTACTTC
NA,TRBJ1-1,TRBV20-1,few,CSARDLNTEAFF,TGCAGTGCTAGAGACTTGAACACTGAAGCTTTCTTT